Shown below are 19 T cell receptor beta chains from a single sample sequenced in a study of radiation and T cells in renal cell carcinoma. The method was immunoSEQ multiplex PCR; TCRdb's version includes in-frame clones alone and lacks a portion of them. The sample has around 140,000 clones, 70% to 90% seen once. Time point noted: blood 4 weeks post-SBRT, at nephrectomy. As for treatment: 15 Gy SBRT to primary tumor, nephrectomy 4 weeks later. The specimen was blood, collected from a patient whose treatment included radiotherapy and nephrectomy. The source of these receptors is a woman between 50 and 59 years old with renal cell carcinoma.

The CDR3 DNA is TGCGCCAGCAGCTCCCTCGGGGGGAACGAGCAGTACTTC. Amino acid sequence: CASSSLGGNEQYF. The chain uses TRBV5-1 and TRBJ2-7, with 7 bases fitting TRBD2. CDR1 SGHRS and CDR2 YFSETQ come from the germline V gene. The V and J ends lost 3 bases and 5 bases, in that order; junction bases with no gene match: 5. The CDR3 length is 13 residues. Full variable domain (missing parts from reference TRBV5-1 and TRBJ2-7): KAGVTQTPRYLIKTRGQQVTLSCSPISGHRSVSWYQQTPGQGLQFLFEYFSETQRNKGNFPGRFSGRQFSNSRSEMNVSTLELGDSALYLCASSSLGGNEQYFGPGTRLTVT.

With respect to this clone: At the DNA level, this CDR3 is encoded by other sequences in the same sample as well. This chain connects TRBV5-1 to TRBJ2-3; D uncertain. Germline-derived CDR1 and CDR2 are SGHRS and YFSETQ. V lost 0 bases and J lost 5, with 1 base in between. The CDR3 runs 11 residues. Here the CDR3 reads CASSLEDTQYF. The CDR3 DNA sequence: TGCGCCAGCAGCTTGGAAGATACGCAGTATTTT.

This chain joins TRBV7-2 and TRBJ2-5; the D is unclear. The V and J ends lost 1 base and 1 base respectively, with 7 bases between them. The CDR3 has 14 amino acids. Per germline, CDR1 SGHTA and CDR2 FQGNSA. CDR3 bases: TGTGCCAGCAGCTTAGGGGCAGGCCAAGAGACCCAGTACTTC. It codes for CASSLGAGQETQYF. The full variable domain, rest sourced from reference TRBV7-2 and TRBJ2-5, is GAGVSQSPSNKVTEKGKDVELRCDPISGHTALYWYRQSLGQGLEFLIYFQGNSAPDKSGLPSDRFSAERTGGSVSTLTIQRTQQEDSAVYLCASSLGAGQETQYFGPGTRLLVL.

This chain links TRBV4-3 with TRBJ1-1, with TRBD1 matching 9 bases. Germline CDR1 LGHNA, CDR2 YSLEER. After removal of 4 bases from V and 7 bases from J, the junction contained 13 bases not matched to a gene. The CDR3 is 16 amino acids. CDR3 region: CASSLRTGVPTGEAFF. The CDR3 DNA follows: TGCGCCAGCAGCCTCCGGACAGGGGTACCAACAGGTGAAGCTTTCTTT.

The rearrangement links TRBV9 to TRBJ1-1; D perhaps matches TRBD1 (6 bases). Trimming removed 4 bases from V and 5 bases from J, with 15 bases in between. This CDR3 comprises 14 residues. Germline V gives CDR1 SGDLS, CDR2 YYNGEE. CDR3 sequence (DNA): TGTGCCAGCAGCCCCCGATGGGGGCGGACTGAAGCTTTCTTT. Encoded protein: CASSPRWGRTEAFF. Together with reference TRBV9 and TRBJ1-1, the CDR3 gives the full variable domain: DSGVTQTPKHLITATGQRVTLRCSPRSGDLSVYWYQQSLDQGLQFLIQYYNGEERAKGNILERFSAQQFPDLHSELNLSSLELGDSALYFCASSPRWGRTEAFFGQGTRLTVV.

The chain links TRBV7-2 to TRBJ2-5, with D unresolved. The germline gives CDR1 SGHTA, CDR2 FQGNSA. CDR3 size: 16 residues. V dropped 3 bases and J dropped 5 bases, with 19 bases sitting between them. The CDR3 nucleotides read TGTGCCAGCAGCTTCGTACCCAAAGGGCCGGATGAGACCCAGTACTTC. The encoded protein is CASSFVPKGPDETQYF.

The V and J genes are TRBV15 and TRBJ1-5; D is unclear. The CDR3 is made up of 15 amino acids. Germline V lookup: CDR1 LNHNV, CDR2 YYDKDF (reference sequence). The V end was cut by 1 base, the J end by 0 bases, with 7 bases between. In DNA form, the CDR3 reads TGTGCCACCAGCAGAGTATGGGGTAGCAATCAGCCCCAGCATTTT. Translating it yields CATSRVWGSNQPQHF. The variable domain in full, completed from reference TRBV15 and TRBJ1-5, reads DAMVIQNPRYQVTQFGKPVTLSCSQTLNHNVMYWYQQKSSQAPKLLFHYYDKDFNNEADTPDNFQSRRPNTSFCFLDIRSPGLGDTAMYLCATSRVWGSNQPQHFGDGTRLSIL.

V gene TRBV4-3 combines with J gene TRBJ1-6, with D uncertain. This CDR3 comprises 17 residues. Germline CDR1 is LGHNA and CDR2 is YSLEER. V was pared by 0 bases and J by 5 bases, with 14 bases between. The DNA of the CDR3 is TGCGCCAGCAGCCAAGATATTAGGCTAACGGATAATTCACCCCTCCACTTT. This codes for CASSQDIRLTDNSPLHF.

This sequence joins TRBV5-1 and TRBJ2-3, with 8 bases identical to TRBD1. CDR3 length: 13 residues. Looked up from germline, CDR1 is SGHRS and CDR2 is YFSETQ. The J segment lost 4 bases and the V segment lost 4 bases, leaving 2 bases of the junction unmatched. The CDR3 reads CASSMGQADTQYF. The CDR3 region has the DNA TGCGCCAGCAGCATGGGACAGGCAGATACGCAGTATTTT. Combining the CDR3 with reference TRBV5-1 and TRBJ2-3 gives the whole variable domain KAGVTQTPRYLIKTRGQQVTLSCSPISGHRSVSWYQQTPGQGLQFLFEYFSETQRNKGNFPGRFSGRQFSNSRSEMNVSTLELGDSALYLCASSMGQADTQYFGPGTRLTVL.

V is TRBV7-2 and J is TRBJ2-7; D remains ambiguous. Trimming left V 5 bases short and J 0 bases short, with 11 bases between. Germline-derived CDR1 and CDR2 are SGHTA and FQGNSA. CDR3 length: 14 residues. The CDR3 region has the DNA TGTGCCAGCAGCCCGCGGACGGCCTCCTACGAGCAGTACTTC. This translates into CASSPRTASYEQYF.

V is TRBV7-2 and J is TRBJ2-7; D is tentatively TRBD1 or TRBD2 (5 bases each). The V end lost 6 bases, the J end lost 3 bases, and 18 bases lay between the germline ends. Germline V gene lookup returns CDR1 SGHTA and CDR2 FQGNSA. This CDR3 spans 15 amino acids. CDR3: CASSQTGVSVYEQYF. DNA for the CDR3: TGTGCCAGCAGTCAAACAGGTGTTAGCGTCTACGAGCAGTACTTC. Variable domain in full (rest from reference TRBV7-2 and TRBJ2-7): GAGVSQSPSNKVTEKGKDVELRCDPISGHTALYWYRQSLGQGLEFLIYFQGNSAPDKSGLPSDRFSAERTGGSVSTLTIQRTQQEDSAVYLCASSQTGVSVYEQYFGPGTRLTVT.

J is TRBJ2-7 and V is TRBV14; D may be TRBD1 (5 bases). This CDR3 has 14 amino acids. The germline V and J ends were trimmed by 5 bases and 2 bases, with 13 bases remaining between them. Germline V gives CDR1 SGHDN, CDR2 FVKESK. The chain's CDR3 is CASSLRDRPYEQYF. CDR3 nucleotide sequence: TGTGCCAGCAGCTTGCGCGACAGACCCTACGAGCAGTACTTC.

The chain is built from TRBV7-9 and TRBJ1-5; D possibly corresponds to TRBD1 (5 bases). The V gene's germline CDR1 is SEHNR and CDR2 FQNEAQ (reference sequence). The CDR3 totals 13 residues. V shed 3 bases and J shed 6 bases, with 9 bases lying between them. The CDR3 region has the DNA TGTGCCAGCAGCTTTGAGGGGTCTCAGCCCCAGCATTTT. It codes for CASSFEGSQPQHF.

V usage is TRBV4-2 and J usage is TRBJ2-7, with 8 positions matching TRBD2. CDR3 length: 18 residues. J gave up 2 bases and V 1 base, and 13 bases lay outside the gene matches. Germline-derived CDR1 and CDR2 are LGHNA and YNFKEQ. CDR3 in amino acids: CASSQGDASGSGTYEQYF. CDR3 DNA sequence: TGTGCCAGCAGCCAAGGAGATGCAAGCGGGAGTGGGACCTACGAGCAGTACTTC.

In DNA, the CDR3 is TGCGCCAGCAGTGATATGACAGGGGAGAACACTGAAGCTTTCTTT. Its protein is CASSDMTGENTEAFF. The V and J genes are TRBV10-1 and TRBJ1-1; 8 positions agree with TRBD1. Germline CDR1 is WNHNN and CDR2 is SYGVQD (reference sequence). The CDR3 is 15 amino acids. Germline trimming cut 3 bases from V and 1 base from J; bases unmatched to any gene: 4.

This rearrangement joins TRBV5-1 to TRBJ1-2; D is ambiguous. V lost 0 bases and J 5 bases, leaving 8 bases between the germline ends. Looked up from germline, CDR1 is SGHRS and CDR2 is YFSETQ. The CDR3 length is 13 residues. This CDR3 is CASSLVSDYGYTF. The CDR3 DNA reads TGCGCCAGCAGCTTGGTCTCAGATTATGGCTACACCTTC. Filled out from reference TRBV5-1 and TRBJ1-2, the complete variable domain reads KAGVTQTPRYLIKTRGQQVTLSCSPISGHRSVSWYQQTPGQGLQFLFEYFSETQRNKGNFPGRFSGRQFSNSRSEMNVSTLELGDSALYLCASSLVSDYGYTFGSGTRLTVV.

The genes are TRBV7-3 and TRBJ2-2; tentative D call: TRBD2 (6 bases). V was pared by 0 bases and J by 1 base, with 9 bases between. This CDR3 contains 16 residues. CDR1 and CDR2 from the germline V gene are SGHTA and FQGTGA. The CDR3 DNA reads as TGTGCCAGCAGCTTAACGCCTAGCGTGAACACCGGGGAGCTGTTTTTT. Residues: CASSLTPSVNTGELFF.

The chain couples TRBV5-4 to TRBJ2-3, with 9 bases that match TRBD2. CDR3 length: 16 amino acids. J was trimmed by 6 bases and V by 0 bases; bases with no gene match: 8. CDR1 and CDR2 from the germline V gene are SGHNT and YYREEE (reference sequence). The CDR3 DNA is TGTGCCAGCAGCTTGGGTGGCGGGGGGGCGATGGATACGCAGTATTTT. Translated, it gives CASSLGGGGAMDTQYF.

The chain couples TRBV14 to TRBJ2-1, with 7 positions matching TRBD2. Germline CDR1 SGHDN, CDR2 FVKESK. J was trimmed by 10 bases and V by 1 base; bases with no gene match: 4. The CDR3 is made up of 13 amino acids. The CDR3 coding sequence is TGTGCCAGCAGCCAAGTGGGGGGGACCGAGCAGTTCTTC. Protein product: CASSQVGGTEQFF. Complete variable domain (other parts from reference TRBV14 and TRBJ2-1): EAGVTQFPSHSVIEKGQTVTLRCDPISGHDNLYWYRRVMGKEIKFLLHFVKESKQDESGMPNNRFLAERTGGTYSTLKVQPAELEDSGVYFCASSQVGGTEQFFGPGTRLTVL.